Listed here are 10 T cell receptor beta chains from one sample, sequenced in a study of blood T cells in healthy people across ages. Sample-barcoded 5' priming and a J-beta primer mix drove a second PCR of about 7 to 12 cycles. One entry per CDR3 protein results from TCRdb running MiXCR on the 5' RACE reads. The top ten hold 3% to 4% of the sample, which has a few hundred thousand distinct CDR3 sequences, about 29% seen once. The sample also formed part of further work on T cells of mothers and their children.

The specimen sequenced was blood. Source of these receptors: a boy younger than 10 in good health.

The J gene is TRBJ1-1, the V gene TRBV5-1; 9 nucleotides match TRBD1. CDR1 is SGHRS and CDR2 is YFSETQ in the germline V gene. The V and J ends lost 3 bases and 7 bases, in that order; junction bases with no gene match: 1. The length of the CDR3 is 12 residues. The CDR3 DNA reads as TGCGCCAGCAGCTGGGGACAGGGTGAAGCTTTCTTT. Protein sequence: CASSWGQGEAFF.

The rearrangement uses TRBV5-4 and TRBJ1-1; D call uncertain. The CDR3 runs to 13 residues. V was clipped by 5 bases and J by 0 bases, with 8 bases between them. The V gene's germline CDR1 is SGHNT and CDR2 YYREEE (reference sequence). CDR3 bases: TGTGCCAGCAGTTCGCCGGTGAACACTGAAGCTTTCTTT. Translation gives CASSSPVNTEAFF. The whole variable domain, remainder taken from reference TRBV5-4 and TRBJ1-1, is ETGVTQSPTHLIKTRGQQVTLRCSSQSGHNTVSWYQQALGQGPQFIFQYYREEENGRGNFPPRFSGLQFPNYSSELNVNALELDDSALYLCASSSPVNTEAFFGQGTRLTVV.

This clonotype showed up many times. This chain uses TRBV7-2 with TRBJ2-5, with TRBD2 matching 12 bases. The closer fit of TRBJ2-1 to the DNA end suggests the J call may be wrong. The CDR3 has 15 amino acids. The germline V gene has CDR1 SGHTA and CDR2 FQGNSA. CDR3 protein: CASSSGLAGGNEQFF. The DNA of the CDR3 is TGTGCCAGCAGCTCCGGGCTAGCGGGAGGGAATGAGCAGTTCTTC.

This clonotype was seen only a few times. V and J are TRBV12-3 or TRBV12-4 and TRBJ1-5; 7 bases match TRBD1. CDR3 length: 15 amino acids. The V and J ends lost 5 bases and 0 bases, in that order; junction bases with no gene match: 4. The CDR3: CASSTGTVSNQPQHF. The CDR3 coding sequence is TGTGCCAGCAGTACCGGGACAGTTAGCAATCAGCCCCAGCATTTT.

This clonotype has more than one count but fewer than ten. The chain uses TRBV27 and TRBJ2-5; possibly TRBD2 for D (6 bases). The CDR3 spans 15 residues. CDR1 and CDR2 (germline): MNHEY, SMNVEV (reference sequence). V lost 3 bases, J lost 4 bases, and 15 bases lay in between. The CDR3 coding sequence is TGTGCCAGCAGTTTGGAGGGGAGGTGGGCAGAGACCCAGTACTTC. Protein: CASSLEGRWAETQYF.

This clonotype was counted a few times. The chain carries TRBV5-1 and TRBJ2-3, with 16 nucleotides matching TRBD2. Germline trimming cut 5 bases from V and 2 bases from J; bases unmatched to any gene: 11. This CDR3 has 19 amino acids. Germline V gives CDR1 SGHRS, CDR2 YFSETQ. The CDR3 sequence: CASSKSAGLAGGITDTQYF. CDR3 DNA sequence: TGCGCCAGCAGTAAATCGGCGGGACTAGCGGGGGGGATCACAGATACGCAGTATTTT.

The chain joins TRBV6-6 to TRBJ1-2, with D unresolved. Germline V gene lookup returns CDR1 MNHNY and CDR2 SVGAGI (reference sequence). With 2 bases removed from V and 2 bases from J, the gap between germline ends came to 6 bases. This CDR3 has 13 residues. The CDR3 here is CASSYADNYGYTF. For the CDR3, the DNA is TGTGCCAGCAGTTACGCGGACAACTATGGCTACACCTTC.

The chain employs TRBV20-1 and TRBJ1-4; 7 bases agree with TRBD1. CDR3 size: 14 residues. Germline values: CDR1 DFQATT, CDR2 SNEGSKA (reference sequence). With 8 bases clipped from V and 4 bases from J, the junction kept 10 bases outside the gene matches. CDR3 residues: CSSREGQHNEKLFF. In DNA form, the CDR3 reads TGCAGTTCCCGTGAGGGACAGCATAATGAAAAACTGTTTTTT.

V gene TRBV14 combines with J gene TRBJ2-1; D may be TRBD1 or TRBD2 (5 bases each). V was cut by 4 bases and J by 9 bases, with 13 bases left in between. Germline CDR1 and CDR2: SGHDN and FVKESK. The CDR3 length is 13 residues. As DNA, the CDR3 is TGTGCCAGCAGCCCCACAGGCGCGGGTGAGCAGTTCTTC. Residues: CASSPTGAGEQFF.

The chain carries TRBV29-1 and TRBJ2-5; TRBD1 agrees at 7 bases. V lost 7 bases to trimming and J lost 0 bases; unmatched junction nucleotides: 20. Germline CDR1 and CDR2: SQVTM and ANQGSEA. The CDR3 sequence is 18 residues long. CDR3 DNA: TGCAGCGGCGTCTTTGGTAACCGGGACAGCGTTTACCAAGAGACCCAGTACTTC. The encoded protein is CSGVFGNRDSVYQETQYF.